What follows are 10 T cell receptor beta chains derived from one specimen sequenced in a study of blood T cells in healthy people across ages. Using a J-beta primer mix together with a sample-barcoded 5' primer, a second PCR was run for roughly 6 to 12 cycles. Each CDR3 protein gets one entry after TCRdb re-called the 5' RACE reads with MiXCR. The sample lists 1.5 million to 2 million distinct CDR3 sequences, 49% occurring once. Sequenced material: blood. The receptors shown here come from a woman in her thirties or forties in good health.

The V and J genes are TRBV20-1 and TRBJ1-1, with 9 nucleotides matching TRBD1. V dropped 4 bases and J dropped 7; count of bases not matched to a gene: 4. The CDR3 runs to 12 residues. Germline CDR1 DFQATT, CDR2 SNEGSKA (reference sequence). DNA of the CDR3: TGCAGTGCTAAACGGACAGGGGATGAAGCTTTCTTT. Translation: CSAKRTGDEAFF.

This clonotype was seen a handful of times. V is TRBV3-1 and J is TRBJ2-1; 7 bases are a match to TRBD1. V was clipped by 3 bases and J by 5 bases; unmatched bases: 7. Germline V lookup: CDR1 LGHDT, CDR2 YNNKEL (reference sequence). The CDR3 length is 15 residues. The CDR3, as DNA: TGTGCCAGCAGCCACCTGGACAGGAGACACAATGAGCAGTTCTTC. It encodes CASSHLDRRHNEQFF.

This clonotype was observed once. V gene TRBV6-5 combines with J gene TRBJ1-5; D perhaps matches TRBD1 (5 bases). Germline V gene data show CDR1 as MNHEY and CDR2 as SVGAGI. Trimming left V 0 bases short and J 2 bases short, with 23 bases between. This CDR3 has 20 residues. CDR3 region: CASSYSMPGPRVVGNQPQHF. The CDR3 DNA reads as TGTGCCAGCAGTTACTCTATGCCGGGACCCAGGGTGGTTGGCAATCAGCCCCAGCATTTT.

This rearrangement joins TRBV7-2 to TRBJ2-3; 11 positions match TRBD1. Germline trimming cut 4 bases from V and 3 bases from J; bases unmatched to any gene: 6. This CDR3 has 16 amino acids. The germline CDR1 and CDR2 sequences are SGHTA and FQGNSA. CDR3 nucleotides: TGTGCCAGCAGCTCCCGGACAGGGGGCGCGACAGATACGCAGTATTTT. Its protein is CASSSRTGGATDTQYF.

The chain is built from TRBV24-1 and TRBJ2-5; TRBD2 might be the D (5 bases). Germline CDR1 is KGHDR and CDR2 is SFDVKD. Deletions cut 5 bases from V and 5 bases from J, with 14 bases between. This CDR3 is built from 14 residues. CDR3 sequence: CATSGERVRETQYF. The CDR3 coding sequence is TGTGCCACCAGTGGAGAGAGGGTTCGGGAGACCCAGTACTTC.

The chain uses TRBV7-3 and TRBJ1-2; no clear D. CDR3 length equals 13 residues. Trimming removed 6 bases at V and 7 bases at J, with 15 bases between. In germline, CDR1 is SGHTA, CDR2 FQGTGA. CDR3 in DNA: TGTGCCAGCAGTCAACGCCCCGACTTTGGCTACACCTTC. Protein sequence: CASSQRPDFGYTF.

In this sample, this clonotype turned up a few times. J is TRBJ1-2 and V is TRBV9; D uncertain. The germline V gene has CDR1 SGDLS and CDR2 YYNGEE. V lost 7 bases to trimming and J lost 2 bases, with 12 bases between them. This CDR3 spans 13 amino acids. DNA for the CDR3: TGTGCCAGCGCCCTCGGGCGGAACTATGGCTACACCTTC. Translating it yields CASALGRNYGYTF.

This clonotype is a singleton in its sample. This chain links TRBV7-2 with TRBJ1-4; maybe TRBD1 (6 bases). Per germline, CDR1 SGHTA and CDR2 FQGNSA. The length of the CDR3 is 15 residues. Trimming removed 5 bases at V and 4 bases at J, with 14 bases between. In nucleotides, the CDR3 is TGTGCCAGCAGCGTACAGGGTTATGGTAATGAAAAACTGTTTTTT. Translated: CASSVQGYGNEKLFF.

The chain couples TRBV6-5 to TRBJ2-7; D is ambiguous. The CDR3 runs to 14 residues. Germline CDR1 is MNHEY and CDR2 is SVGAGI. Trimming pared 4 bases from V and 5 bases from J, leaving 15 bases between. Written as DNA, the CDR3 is TGTGCCAGCAGTTCGAGGACCGAACACGACGAGCAGTACTTC. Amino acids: CASSSRTEHDEQYF.

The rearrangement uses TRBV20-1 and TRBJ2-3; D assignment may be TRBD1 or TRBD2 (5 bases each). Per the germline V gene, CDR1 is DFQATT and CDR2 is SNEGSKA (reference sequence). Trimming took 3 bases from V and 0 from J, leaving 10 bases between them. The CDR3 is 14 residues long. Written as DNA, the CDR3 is TGCAGTGCTAGGGGACCGGTCAGCACAGATACGCAGTATTTT. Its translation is CSARGPVSTDTQYF.